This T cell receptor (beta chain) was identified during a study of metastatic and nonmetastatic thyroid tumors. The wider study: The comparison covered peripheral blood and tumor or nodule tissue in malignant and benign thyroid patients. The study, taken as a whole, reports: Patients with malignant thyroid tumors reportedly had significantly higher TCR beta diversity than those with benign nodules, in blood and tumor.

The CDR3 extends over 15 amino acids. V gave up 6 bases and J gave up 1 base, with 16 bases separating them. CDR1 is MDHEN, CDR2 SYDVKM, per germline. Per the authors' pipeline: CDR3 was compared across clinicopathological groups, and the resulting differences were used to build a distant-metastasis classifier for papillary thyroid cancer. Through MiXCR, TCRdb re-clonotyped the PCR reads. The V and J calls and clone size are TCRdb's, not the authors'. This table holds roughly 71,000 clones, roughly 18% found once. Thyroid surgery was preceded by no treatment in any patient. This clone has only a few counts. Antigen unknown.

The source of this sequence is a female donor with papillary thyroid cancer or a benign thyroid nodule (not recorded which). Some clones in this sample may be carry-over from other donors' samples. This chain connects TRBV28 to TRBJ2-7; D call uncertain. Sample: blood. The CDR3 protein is CASRVVGDVSYEQYF. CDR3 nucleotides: TGTGCCAGCAGGGTGGTTGGTGACGTATCCTACGAGCAGTACTTC.